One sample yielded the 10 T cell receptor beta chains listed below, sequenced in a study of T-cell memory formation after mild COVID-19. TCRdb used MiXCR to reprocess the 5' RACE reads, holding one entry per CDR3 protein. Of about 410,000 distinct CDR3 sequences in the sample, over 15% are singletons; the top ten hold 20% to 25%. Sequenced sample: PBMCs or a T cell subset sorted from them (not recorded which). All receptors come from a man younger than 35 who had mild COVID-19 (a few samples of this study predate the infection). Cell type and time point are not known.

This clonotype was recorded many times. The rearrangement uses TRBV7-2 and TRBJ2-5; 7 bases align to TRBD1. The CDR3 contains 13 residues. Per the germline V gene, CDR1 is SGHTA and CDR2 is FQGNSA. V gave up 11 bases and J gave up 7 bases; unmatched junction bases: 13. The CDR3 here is CASTTGRSATQYF. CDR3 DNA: TGTGCCTCCACGACAGGGCGGTCAGCGACCCAGTACTTC.

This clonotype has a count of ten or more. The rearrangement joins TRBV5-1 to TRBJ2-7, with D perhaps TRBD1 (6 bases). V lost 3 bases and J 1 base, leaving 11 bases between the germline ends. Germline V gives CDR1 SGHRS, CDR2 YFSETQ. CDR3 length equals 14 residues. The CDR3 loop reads CASSSSRGSYEQYF. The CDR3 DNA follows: TGCGCCAGCAGCTCCAGCAGGGGTTCCTACGAGCAGTACTTC.

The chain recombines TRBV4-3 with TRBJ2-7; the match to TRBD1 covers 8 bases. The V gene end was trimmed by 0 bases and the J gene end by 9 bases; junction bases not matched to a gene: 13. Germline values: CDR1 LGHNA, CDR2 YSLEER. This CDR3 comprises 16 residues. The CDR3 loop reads CASSQDAGTGPHRQYF. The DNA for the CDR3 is TGCGCCAGCAGCCAAGACGCCGGGACAGGTCCCCACAGGCAGTACTTC.

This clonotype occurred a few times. Written as DNA, the CDR3 is TGCGCCAGCAGCCAACCGGGACTAGTAATCAGCGAGCAGTACTTC. Protein sequence: CASSQPGLVISEQYF. The rearrangement links TRBV4-1 to TRBJ2-7; 8 bases are shared with TRBD2. Germline loops: CDR1 MGHRA, CDR2 YSYEKL. V trimming: 2 bases; J trimming: 6 bases; junction bases outside the gene matches: 9. The CDR3 loop spans 15 amino acids.

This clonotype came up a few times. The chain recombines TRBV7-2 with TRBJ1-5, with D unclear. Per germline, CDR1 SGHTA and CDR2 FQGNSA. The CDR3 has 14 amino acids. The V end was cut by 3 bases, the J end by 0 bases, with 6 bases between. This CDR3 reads CASSFQYSNQPQHF. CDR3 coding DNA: TGTGCCAGCAGCTTTCAGTATAGCAATCAGCCCCAGCATTTT. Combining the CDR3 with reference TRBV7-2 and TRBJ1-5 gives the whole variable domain GAGVSQSPSNKVTEKGKDVELRCDPISGHTALYWYRQSLGQGLEFLIYFQGNSAPDKSGLPSDRFSAERTGGSVSTLTIQRTQQEDSAVYLCASSFQYSNQPQHFGDGTRLSIL.

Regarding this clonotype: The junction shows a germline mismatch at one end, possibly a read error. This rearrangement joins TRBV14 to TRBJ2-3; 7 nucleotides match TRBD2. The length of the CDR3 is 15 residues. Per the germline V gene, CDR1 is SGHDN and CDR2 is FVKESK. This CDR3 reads CAISQVGGGTDTQYF. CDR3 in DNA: TGTGCCATCAGCCAAGTTGGGGGGGGCACAGATACGCAGTATTTT. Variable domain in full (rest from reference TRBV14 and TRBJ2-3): EAGVTQFPSHSVIEKGQTVTLRCDPISGHDNLYWYRRVMGKEIKFLLHFVKESKQDESGMPNNRFLAERTGGTYSTLKVQPAELEDSGVYFCAISQVGGGTDTQYFGPGTRLTVL.

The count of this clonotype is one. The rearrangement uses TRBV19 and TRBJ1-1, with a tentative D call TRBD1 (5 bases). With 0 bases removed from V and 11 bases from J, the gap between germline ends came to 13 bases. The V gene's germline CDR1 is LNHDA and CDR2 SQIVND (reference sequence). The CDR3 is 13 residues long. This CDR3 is CASSIDEGLTAFF. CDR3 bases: TGTGCCAGTAGTATAGATGAGGGGCTAACGGCTTTCTTT.

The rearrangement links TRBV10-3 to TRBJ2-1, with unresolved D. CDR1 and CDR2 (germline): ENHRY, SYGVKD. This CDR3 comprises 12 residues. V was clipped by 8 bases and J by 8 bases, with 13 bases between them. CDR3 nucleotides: TGTGCCATCGCTTCCGGTATGGATGAGCAGTTCTTC. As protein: CAIASGMDEQFF.

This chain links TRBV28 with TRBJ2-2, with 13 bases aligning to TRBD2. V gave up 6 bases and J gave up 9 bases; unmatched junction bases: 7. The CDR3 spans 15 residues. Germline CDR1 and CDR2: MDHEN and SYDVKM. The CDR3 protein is CASRLAGGTGWELFF. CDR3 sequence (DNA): TGTGCCAGCAGACTAGCGGGGGGGACCGGCTGGGAGCTGTTTTTT.

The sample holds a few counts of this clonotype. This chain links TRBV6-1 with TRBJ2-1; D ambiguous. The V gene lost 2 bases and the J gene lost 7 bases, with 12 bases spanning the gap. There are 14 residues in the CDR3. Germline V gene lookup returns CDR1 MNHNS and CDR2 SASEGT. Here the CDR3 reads CASSERLPVNEQFF. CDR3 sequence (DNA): TGTGCCAGCAGTGAAAGGTTACCGGTGAATGAGCAGTTCTTC.